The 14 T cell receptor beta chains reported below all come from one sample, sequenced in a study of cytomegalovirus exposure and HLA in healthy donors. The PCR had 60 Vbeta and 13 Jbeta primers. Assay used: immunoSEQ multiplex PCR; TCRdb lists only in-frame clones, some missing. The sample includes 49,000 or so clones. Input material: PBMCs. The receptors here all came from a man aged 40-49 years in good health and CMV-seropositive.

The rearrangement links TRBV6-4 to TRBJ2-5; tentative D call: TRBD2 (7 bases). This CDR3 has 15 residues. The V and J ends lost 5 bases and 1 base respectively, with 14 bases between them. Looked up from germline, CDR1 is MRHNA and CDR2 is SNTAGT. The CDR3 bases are TGTGCCAGCAGTCCCGTAGGGGGGGCCCAAGAGACCCAGTACTTC. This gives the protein CASSPVGGAQETQYF.

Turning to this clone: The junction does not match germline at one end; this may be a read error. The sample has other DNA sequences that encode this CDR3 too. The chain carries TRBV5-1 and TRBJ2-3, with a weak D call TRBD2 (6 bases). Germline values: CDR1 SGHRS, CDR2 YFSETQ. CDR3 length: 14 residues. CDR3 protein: CASSFVGGTDTQYF. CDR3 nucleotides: TGTGCCAGCAGCTTCGTGGGGGGAACAGATACGCAGTATTTT. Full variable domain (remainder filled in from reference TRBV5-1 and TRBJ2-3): KAGVTQTPRYLIKTRGQQVTLSCSPISGHRSVSWYQQTPGQGLQFLFEYFSETQRNKGNFPGRFSGRQFSNSRSEMNVSTLELGDSALYLCASSFVGGTDTQYFGPGTRLTVL.

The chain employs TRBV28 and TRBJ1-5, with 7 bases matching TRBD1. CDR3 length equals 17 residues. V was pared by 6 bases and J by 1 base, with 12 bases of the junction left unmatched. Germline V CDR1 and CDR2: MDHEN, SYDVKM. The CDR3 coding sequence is TGTGCCAGCAGCCGAGGGACAGCTTGGGCGAGCAATCAGCCCCAGCATTTT. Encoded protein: CASSRGTAWASNQPQHF.

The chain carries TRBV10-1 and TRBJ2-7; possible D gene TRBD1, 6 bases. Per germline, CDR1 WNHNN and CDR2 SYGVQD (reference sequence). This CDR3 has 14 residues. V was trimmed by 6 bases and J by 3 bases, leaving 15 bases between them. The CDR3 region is CASSSHRANYEQYF. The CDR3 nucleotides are TGCGCCAGCAGCTCCCACAGGGCCAACTACGAGCAGTACTTC.

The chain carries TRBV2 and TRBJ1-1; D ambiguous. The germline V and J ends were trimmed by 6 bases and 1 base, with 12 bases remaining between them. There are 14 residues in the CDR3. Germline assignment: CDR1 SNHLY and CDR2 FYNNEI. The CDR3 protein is CASRLEGRNTEAFF. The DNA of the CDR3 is TGTGCCAGCAGATTGGAGGGCCGGAACACTGAAGCTTTCTTT. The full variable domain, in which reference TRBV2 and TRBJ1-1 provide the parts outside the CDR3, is EPEVTQTPSHQVTQMGQEVILRCVPISNHLYFYWYRQILGQKVEFLVSFYNNEISEKSEIFDDQFSVERPDGSNFTLKIRSTKLEDSAMYFCASRLEGRNTEAFFGQGTRLTVV.

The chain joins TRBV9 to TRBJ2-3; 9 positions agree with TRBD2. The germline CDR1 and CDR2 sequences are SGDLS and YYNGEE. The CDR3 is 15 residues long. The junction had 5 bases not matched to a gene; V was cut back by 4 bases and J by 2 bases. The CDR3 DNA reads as TGTGCCAGCAGCTGGACTAGCGCTTACACAGATACGCAGTATTTT. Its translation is CASSWTSAYTDTQYF.

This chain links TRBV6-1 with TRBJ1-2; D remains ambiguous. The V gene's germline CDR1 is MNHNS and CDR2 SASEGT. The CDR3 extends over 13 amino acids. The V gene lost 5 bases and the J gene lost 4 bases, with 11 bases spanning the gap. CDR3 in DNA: TGTGCCAGCAGTTCAAACAGTATCTATGGCTACACCTTC. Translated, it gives CASSSNSIYGYTF.

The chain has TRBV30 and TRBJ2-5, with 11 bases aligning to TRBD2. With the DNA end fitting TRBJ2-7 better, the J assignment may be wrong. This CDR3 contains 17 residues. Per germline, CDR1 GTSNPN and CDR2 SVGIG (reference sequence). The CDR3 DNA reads TGTGCCTGGAGTGTAGCTCTACACGGGACTAGCGGCTACGAGCAGTACTTC. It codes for CAWSVALHGTSGYEQYF.

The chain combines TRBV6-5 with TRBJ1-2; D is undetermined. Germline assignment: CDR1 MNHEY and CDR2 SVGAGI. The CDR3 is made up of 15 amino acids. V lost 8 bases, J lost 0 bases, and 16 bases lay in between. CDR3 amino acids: CASASRQEANYGYTF. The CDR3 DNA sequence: TGTGCCAGCGCTAGCAGGCAGGAAGCTAACTATGGCTACACCTTC.

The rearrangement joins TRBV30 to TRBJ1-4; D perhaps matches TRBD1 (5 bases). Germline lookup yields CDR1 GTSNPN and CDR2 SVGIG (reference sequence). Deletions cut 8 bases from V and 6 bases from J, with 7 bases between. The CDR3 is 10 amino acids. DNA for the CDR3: TGTGCCCAGGGTCATGAAAAACTGTTTTTT. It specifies CAQGHEKLFF.

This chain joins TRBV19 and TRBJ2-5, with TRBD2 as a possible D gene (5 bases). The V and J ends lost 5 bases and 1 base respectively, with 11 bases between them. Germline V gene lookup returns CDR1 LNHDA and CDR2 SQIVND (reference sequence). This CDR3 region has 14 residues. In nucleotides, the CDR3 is TGTGCCAGTAGTCCGGGAAATGGCCAAGAGACCCAGTACTTC. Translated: CASSPGNGQETQYF.

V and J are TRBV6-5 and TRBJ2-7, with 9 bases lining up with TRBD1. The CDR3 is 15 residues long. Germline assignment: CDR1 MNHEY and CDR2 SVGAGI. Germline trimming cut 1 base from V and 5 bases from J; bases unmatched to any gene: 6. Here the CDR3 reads CASSYFGTGHDEQYF. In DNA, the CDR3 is TGTGCCAGCAGTTACTTTGGGACAGGGCACGACGAGCAGTACTTC.

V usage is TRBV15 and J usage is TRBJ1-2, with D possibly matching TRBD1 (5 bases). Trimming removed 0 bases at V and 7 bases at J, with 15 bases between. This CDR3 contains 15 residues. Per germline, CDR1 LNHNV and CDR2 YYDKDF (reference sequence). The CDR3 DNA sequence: TGTGCCACCAGCAGAGAGGCAGGGTCGATTTTTGGCTACACCTTC. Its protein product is CATSREAGSIFGYTF.

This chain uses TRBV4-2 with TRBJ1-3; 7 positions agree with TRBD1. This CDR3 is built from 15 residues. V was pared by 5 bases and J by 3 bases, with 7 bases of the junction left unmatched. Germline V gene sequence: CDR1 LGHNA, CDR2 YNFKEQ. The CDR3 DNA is TGTGCCAGCAGCGAGAGACAGGGTGTTGGAAACACCATATATTTT. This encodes CASSERQGVGNTIYF.